This T cell receptor beta chain emerged from a study of CD8 T cells in Susac syndrome. The RNA input was about 0.5 to 1 ug, and it was reverse transcribed with random hexamers. TCRdb ran MiXCR on the immunoSEQ multiplex PCR reads and lists one entry per CDR3 protein. The sample has some 190,000 distinct CDR3 sequences, approximately 94% seen once. Germline V lookup: CDR1 DFQATT, CDR2 SNEGSKA (reference sequence). The CDR3 loop spans 15 amino acids. The chain combines TRBV20-1 with TRBJ2-3; D not resolved. This sequence was found in a human donor with Susac syndrome. Input material: CD4+ T cells from PBMCs. This chain's CDR3 is CTPIDEAMGPDTQYF. CDR3 bases: TGCACTCCGATAGACGAGGCAATGGGCCCAGATACGCAGTATTTT.